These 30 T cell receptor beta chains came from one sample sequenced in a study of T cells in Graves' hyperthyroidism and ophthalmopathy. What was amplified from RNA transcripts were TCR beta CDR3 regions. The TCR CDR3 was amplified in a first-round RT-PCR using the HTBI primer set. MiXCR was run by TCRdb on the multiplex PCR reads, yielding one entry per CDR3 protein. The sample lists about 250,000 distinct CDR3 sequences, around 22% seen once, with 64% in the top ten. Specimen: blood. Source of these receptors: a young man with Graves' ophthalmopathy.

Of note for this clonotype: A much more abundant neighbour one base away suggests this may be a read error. The CDR3 DNA reads as TGTGCCAGCAGCGCTACGGGTGCCGCAGGGGCCGCCCATGGCTACACCTTC. Its translation: CASSATGAAGAAHGYTF. The V gene is TRBV27, the J gene TRBJ1-2; maybe TRBD1 (6 bases). The germline V gene encodes CDR1 MNHEY and CDR2 SMNVEV (reference sequence). There are 17 residues in the CDR3. The V end lost 6 bases, the J end lost 6 bases, and 26 bases lay between the germline ends.

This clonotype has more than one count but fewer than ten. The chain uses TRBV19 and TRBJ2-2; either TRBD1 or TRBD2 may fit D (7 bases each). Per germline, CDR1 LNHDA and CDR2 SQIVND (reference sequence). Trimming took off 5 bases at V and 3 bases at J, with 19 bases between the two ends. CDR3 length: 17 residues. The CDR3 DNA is TGTGCCAGTAGTCAGGGGGGGGAGTTGTACGACACCGGGGAGCTGTTTTTT. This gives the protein CASSQGGELYDTGELFF.

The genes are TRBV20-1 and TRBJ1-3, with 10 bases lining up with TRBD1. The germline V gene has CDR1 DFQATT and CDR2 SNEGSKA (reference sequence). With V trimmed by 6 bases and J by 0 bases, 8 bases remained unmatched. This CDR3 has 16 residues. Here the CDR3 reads CSARGQGISSGNTIYF. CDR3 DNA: TGCAGTGCAAGGGGACAGGGGATTTCCTCTGGAAACACCATATATTTT.

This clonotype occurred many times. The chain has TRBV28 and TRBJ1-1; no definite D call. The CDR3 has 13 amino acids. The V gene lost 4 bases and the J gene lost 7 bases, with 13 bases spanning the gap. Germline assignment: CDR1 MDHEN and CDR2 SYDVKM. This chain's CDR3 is CASSYQAWVEAFF. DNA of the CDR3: TGTGCCAGCAGTTATCAGGCCTGGGTTGAAGCTTTCTTT.

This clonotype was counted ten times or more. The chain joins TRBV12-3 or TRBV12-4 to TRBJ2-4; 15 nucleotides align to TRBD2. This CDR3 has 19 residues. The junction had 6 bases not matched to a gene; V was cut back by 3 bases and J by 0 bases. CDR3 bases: TGTGCCAGCAGTTTGGTGGGACTAGCGGGAGGCCTAGCCAAAAACATTCAGTACTTC. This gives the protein CASSLVGLAGGLAKNIQYF.

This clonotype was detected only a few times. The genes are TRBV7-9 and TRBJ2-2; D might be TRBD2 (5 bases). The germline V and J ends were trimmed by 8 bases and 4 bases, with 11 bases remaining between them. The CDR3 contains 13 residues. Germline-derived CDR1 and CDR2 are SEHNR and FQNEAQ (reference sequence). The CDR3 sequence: CASAGWGTGELFF. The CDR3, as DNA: TGTGCCAGCGCGGGCTGGGGCACCGGGGAGCTGTTTTTT.

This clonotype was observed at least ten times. CDR3 sequence: CASSFLGLGDTQYF. The DNA of the CDR3 is TGTGCCAGCAGTTTTCTTGGGTTAGGAGATACGCAGTATTTT. The chain uses TRBV28 and TRBJ2-3; D is unresolved. The CDR3 consists of 14 residues. The germline V gene encodes CDR1 MDHEN and CDR2 SYDVKM. Trimming stripped 3 bases from V and 5 bases from J, with 12 bases between. Combining the CDR3 with reference TRBV28 and TRBJ2-3 gives the whole variable domain DVKVTQSSRYLVKRTGEKVFLECVQDMDHENMFWYRQDPGLGLRLIYFSYDVKMKEKGDIPEGYSVSREKKERFSLILESASTNQTSMYLCASSFLGLGDTQYFGPGTRLTVL.

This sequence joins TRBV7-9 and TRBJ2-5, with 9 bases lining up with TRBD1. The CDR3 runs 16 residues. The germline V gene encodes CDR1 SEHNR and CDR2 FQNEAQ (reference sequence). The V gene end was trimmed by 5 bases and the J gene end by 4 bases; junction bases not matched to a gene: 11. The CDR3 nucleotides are TGTGCCAGCAGCAATACAGGGGGCTTTGGCTTAGAGACCCAGTACTTC. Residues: CASSNTGGFGLETQYF.

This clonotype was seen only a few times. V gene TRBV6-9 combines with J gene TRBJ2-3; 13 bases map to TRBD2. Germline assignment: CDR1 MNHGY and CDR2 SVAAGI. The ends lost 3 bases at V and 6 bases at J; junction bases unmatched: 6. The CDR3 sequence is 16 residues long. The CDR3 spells CASSYGTSGTGDTQYF. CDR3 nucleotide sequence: TGTGCCAGCAGTTACGGGACTAGCGGGACCGGGGATACGCAGTATTTT.

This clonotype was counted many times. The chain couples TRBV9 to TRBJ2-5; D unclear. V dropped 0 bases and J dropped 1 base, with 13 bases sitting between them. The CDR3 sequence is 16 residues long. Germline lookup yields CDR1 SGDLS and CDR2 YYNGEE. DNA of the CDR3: TGTGCCAGCAGCGTAGGCTTAGTTGCAGCCCAAGAGACCCAGTACTTC. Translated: CASSVGLVAAQETQYF.

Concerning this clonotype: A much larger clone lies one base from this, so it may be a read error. The CDR3 region has the DNA TGTGCCAGCAGTTCGGACAGGAGGGGGTTCAATCAGCCCCAGCATTTT. Translation gives CASSSDRRGFNQPQHF. V and J are TRBV12-3 or TRBV12-4 and TRBJ1-5; TRBD1 aligns across 7 bases. The CDR3 runs to 16 residues. V lost 4 bases, J lost 3 bases, and 9 bases stayed unmatched.

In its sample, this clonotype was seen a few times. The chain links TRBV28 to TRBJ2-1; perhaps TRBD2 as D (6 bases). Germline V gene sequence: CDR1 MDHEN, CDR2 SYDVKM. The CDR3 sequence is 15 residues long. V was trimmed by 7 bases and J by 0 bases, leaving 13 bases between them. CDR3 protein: CASTHPGVSYNEQFF. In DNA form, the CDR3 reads TGTGCCAGCACTCACCCGGGGGTCTCCTACAATGAGCAGTTCTTC.

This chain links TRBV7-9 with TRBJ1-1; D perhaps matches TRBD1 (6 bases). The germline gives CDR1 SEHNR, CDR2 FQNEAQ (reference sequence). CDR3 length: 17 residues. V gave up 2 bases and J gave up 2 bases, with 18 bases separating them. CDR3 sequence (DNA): TGTGCCAGCAGCTTAAGTACCAGGGGAGGAGGAAACACTGAAGCTTTCTTT. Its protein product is CASSLSTRGGGNTEAFF.

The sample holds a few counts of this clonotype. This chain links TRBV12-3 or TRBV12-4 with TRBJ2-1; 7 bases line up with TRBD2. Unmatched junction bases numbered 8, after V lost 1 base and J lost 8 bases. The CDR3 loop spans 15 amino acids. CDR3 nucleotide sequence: TGTGCCAGCAGTTTAGGGCGGCTAGCGGTACATGAGCAGTTCTTC. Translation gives CASSLGRLAVHEQFF.

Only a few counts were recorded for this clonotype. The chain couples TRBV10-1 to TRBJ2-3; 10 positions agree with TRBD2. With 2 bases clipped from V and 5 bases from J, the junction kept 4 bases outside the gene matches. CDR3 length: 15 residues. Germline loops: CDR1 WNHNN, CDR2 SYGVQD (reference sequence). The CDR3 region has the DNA TGCGCCAGCAGTGAGGGCCTAGCGGGAGAAGATACGCAGTATTTT. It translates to CASSEGLAGEDTQYF.

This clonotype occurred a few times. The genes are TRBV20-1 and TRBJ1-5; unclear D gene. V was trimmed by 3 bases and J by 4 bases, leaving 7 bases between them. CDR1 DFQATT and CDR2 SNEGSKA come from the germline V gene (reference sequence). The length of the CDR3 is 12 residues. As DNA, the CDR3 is TGCAGTGCTAGCGGCAATAATCAGCCCCAGCATTTT. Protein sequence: CSASGNNQPQHF.

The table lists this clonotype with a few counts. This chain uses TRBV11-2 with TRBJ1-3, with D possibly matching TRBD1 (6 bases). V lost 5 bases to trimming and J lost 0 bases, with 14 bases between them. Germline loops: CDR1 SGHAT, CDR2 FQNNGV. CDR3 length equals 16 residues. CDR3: CASSARQGSSGNTIYF. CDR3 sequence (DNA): TGTGCCAGCAGCGCACGGCAGGGGAGCTCTGGAAACACCATATATTTT.

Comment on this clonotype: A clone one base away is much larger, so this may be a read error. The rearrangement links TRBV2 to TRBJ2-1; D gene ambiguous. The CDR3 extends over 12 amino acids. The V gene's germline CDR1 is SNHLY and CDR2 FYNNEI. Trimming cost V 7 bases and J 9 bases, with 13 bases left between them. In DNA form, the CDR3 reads TGTGCCAGCACTCAGGAAATAAGTGAGCAGTTCTTC. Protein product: CASTQEISEQFF. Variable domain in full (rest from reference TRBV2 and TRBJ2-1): EPEVTQTPSHQVTQMGQEVILRCVPISNHLYFYWYRQILGQKVEFLVSFYNNEISEKSEIFDDQFSVERPDGSNFTLKIRSTKLEDSAMYFCASTQEISEQFFGPGTRLTVL.

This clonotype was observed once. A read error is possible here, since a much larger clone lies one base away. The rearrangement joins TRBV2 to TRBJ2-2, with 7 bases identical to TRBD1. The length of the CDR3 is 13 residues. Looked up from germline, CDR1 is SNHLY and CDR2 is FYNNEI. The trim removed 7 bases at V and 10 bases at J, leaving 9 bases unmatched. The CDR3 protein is CASNPDRDVELFF. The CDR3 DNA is TGTGCCAGCAACCCCGACAGGGACGTGGAGCTGTTTTTT. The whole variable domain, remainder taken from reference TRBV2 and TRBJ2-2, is EPEVTQTPSHQVTQMGQEVILRCVPISNHLYFYWYRQILGQKVEFLVSFYNNEISEKSEIFDDQFSVERPDGSNFTLKIRSTKLEDSAMYFCASNPDRDVELFFGEGSRLTVL.

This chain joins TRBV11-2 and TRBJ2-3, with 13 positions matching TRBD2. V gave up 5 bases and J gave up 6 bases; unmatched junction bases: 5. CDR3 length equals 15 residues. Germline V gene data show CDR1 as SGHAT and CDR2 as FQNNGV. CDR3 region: CASSTILAGGDTQYF. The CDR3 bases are TGTGCCAGCAGCACCATACTAGCGGGAGGGGATACGCAGTATTTT.

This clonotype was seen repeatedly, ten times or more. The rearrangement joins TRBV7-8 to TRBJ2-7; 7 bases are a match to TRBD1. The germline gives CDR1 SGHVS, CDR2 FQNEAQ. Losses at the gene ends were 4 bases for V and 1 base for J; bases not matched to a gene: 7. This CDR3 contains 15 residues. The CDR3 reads CASSSGRDSSYEQYF. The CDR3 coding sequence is TGTGCCAGCAGCTCGGGCCGGGACAGTTCCTACGAGCAGTACTTC.

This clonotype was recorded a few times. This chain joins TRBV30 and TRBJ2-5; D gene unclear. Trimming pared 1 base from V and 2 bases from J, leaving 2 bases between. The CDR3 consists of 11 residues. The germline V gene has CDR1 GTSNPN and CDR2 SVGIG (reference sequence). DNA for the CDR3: TGTGCCTGGAGTGATCAAGAGACCCAGTACTTC. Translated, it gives CAWSDQETQYF.

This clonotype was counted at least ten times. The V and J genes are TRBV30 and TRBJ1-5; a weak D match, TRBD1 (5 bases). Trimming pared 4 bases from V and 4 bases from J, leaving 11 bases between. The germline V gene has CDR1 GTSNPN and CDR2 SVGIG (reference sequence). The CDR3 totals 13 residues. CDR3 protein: CAWTGGSNQPQHF. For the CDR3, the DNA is TGTGCCTGGACCGGGGGTAGTAATCAGCCCCAGCATTTT.

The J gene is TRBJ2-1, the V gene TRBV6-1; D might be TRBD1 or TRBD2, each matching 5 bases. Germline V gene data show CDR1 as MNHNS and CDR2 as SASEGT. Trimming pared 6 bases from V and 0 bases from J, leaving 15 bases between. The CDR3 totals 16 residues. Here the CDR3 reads CASSLRGAVSYNEQFF. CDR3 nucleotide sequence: TGTGCCAGCAGCCTCCGAGGGGCGGTCTCCTACAATGAGCAGTTCTTC.

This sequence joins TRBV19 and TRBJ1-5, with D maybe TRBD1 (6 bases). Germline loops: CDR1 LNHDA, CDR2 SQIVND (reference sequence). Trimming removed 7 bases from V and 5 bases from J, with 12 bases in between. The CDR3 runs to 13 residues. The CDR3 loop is CASNTGIYQPQHF. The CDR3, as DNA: TGTGCCAGTAACACAGGGATATATCAGCCCCAGCATTTT. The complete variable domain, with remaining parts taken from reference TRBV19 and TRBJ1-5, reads DGGITQSPKYLFRKEGQNVTLSCEQNLNHDAMYWYRQDPGQGLRLIYYSQIVNDFQKGDIAEGYSVSREKKESFPLTVTSAQKNPTAFYLCASNTGIYQPQHFGDGTRLSIL.

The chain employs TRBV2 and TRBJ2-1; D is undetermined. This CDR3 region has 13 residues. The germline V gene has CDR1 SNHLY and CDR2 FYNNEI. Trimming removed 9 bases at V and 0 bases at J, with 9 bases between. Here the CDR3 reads CASIPNSYNEQFF. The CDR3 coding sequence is TGTGCCAGTATACCAAACTCCTACAATGAGCAGTTCTTC.

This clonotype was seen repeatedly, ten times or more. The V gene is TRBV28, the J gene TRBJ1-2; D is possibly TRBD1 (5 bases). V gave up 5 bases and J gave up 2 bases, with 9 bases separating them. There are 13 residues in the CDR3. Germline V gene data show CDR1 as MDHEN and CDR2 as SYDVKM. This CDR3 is CASSAPGNYGYTF. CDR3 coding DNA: TGTGCCAGCAGTGCCCCAGGGAACTATGGCTACACCTTC.

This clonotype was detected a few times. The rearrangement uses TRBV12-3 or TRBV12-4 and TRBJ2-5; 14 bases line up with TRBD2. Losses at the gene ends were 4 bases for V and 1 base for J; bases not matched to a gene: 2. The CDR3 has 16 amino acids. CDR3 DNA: TGTGCCAGCAGTTCGGGACTAGCGGGGGCCCAAGAGACCCAGTACTTC. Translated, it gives CASSSGLAGAQETQYF.

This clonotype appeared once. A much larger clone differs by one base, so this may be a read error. As DNA, the CDR3 is TGCGCCAACAGCCCTCGACAGGGGTCCACTGAAGCTTTCTTT. Translated: CANSPRQGSTEAFF. This chain connects TRBV5-1 to TRBJ1-1, with 8 bases lining up with TRBD1. This CDR3 contains 14 residues. The germline gives CDR1 SGHRS, CDR2 YFSETQ.

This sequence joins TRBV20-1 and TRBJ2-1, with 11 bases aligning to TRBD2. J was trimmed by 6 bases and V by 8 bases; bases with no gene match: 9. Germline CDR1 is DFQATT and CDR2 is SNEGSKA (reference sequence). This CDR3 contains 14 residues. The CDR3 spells CSPNTGTSGNEQFF. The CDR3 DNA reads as TGCAGTCCAAACACCGGGACTAGCGGCAATGAGCAGTTCTTC.